One and the same sample provided the 27 T cell receptor beta chains below, sequenced in a study of blood T cell repertoires in COVID-19. Clones were read by immunoSEQ multiplex PCR, and TCRdb kept only the in-frame ones, dropping some. This sample yields approximately 670,000 clones, of which just under 90% are seen a single time; about 0.24% belongs to the top ten. The sample was peripheral blood. The origin of the receptors is a woman between 18 and 29 years old with acute or convalescent COVID-19.

This clone was recorded a few times. V gene TRBV6-5 combines with J gene TRBJ1-2; D is possibly TRBD1 (5 bases). The CDR3 has 15 amino acids. The germline V gene encodes CDR1 MNHEY and CDR2 SVGAGI. V was trimmed by 4 bases and J by 4 bases, leaving 16 bases between them. The DNA of the CDR3 is TGTGCCAGCAGTTCACCGCGGGGACGAGTCTATGGCTACACCTTC. This translates into CASSSPRGRVYGYTF.

A single count supports this clone. The rearrangement links TRBV5-5 to TRBJ1-1; a possible D gene is TRBD1 (6 bases). Trimming cost V 4 bases and J 5 bases, with 18 bases left between them. Germline V gene sequence: CDR1 SGHKS, CDR2 YYEKEE (reference sequence). This CDR3 has 15 amino acids. The CDR3 sequence: CASSLAGPRGTEAFF. CDR3 nucleotide sequence: TGTGCCAGCAGCCTTGCCGGGCCGAGGGGGACTGAAGCTTTCTTT.

This clone was picked up one time. V is TRBV5-1 and J is TRBJ2-2; D remains unclear. The CDR3 runs to 14 residues. Germline V gene lookup returns CDR1 SGHRS and CDR2 YFSETQ. V lost 0 bases to trimming and J lost 3 bases, with 6 bases between them. CDR3 protein: CASSLDGDTGELFF. The CDR3 nucleotides are TGCGCCAGCAGCTTGGACGGAGACACCGGGGAGCTGTTTTTT.

This sequence joins TRBV30 and TRBJ1-1; D uncertain. CDR3 length: 13 amino acids. Looked up from germline, CDR1 is GTSNPN and CDR2 is SVGIG (reference sequence). V was trimmed by 2 bases and J by 4 bases, leaving 11 bases between them. The CDR3: CAWSFDFSTEAFF. In nucleotides, the CDR3 is TGTGCCTGGAGTTTCGACTTTAGCACTGAAGCTTTCTTT.

The rearrangement joins TRBV5-6 to TRBJ1-3; TRBD1 is a possible D gene (5 bases). From germline, CDR1 is SGHDT and CDR2 YYEEEE. The CDR3 consists of 15 residues. Trimming stripped 0 bases from V and 0 bases from J, with 7 bases between. The CDR3 DNA follows: TGTGCCAGCAGCTTGGAACAGGTCTCTGGAAACACCATATATTTT. As protein: CASSLEQVSGNTIYF.

J is TRBJ1-5 and V is TRBV19; D may be TRBD1 (6 bases). The V end was cut by 4 bases, the J end by 5 bases, with 9 bases between. The CDR3 loop spans 13 amino acids. Germline V gene lookup returns CDR1 LNHDA and CDR2 SQIVND (reference sequence). The CDR3 reads CASSTDSYQPQHF. The CDR3 nucleotides read TGTGCCAGTAGTACGGACAGTTATCAGCCCCAGCATTTT.

The rearrangement joins TRBV27 to TRBJ1-3; unclear D gene. Trimming cost V 7 bases and J 0 bases, with 10 bases left between them. The CDR3 has 14 amino acids. Germline V gene data show CDR1 as MNHEY and CDR2 as SMNVEV (reference sequence). CDR3 sequence (DNA): TGTGCCAGCACGACATTCAGCTCTGGAAACACCATATATTTT. It specifies CASTTFSSGNTIYF.

The chain carries TRBV5-1 and TRBJ1-2, with D possibly being TRBD1 (5 bases). The CDR3 loop spans 15 amino acids. Germline CDR1 SGHRS, CDR2 YFSETQ. With 0 bases removed from V and 7 bases from J, the gap between germline ends came to 16 bases. The CDR3 DNA sequence: TGCGCCAGCAGCTTGGTTGATGGGGGGTCGGCTGGCTACACCTTC. This sequence encodes CASSLVDGGSAGYTF.

As to this clone: This specimen includes other DNA sequences encoding the same CDR3. This sequence joins TRBV3-1 (or the pseudogene TRBV3-2) and TRBJ1-2, with D unclear. CDR1 is LGHDT, CDR2 YNNKEL, per germline (reference sequence). This CDR3 spans 12 amino acids. Trimming took off 1 base at V and 5 bases at J, with 5 bases between the two ends. The CDR3 nucleotides read TGTGCCAGCAGCCAAGCACAGTATGGCTACACCTTC. It codes for CASSQAQYGYTF.

The count of this clone is one. The rearrangement uses TRBV10-3 and TRBJ1-2, with 7 bases matching TRBD1. Germline V gene sequence: CDR1 ENHRY, CDR2 SYGVKD. The CDR3 length is 17 residues. V shed 3 bases and J 0 bases; nucleotides not matched to a gene: 10. The CDR3 loop is CAISEPGQRITNYGYTF. In DNA, the CDR3 is TGTGCCATCAGTGAACCGGGACAGAGAATTACTAACTATGGCTACACCTTC.

The chain is built from TRBV5-8 and TRBJ1-1; weak D call: TRBD1 (5 bases). The V and J ends lost 4 bases and 5 bases respectively, with 24 bases between them. Germline assignment: CDR1 SGHTS and CDR2 YDEGEE. This CDR3 is built from 17 residues. The CDR3 spells CASSHDGGRGAGTEAFF. CDR3 sequence (DNA): TGTGCCAGCAGCCACGACGGAGGGCGAGGGGCAGGGACTGAAGCTTTCTTT.

This sequence joins TRBV25-1 and TRBJ2-1; no clear D gene. The CDR3 has 14 amino acids. Germline-derived CDR1 and CDR2 are MGHDK and SYGVNS. Trimming pared 0 bases from V and 4 bases from J, leaving 7 bases between. CDR3 nucleotide sequence: TGTGCCAGCAGTGAATACGCGGCTTACAATGAGCAGTTCTTC. Amino acids: CASSEYAAYNEQFF.

The genes are TRBV6-2 or TRBV6-3 and TRBJ1-5; D unresolved. Trimming took off 6 bases at V and 1 base at J, with 16 bases between the two ends. The CDR3 runs to 16 residues. The germline gives CDR1 MNHEY, CDR2 SVGEGT. CDR3 residues: CASSPPWYRSNQPQHF. DNA of the CDR3: TGTGCCAGCAGCCCCCCATGGTACCGGAGCAATCAGCCCCAGCATTTT.

V is TRBV7-3 and J is TRBJ2-7; the match to TRBD1 covers 11 bases. Germline-derived CDR1 and CDR2 are SGHTA and FQGTGA. This CDR3 comprises 15 residues. Unmatched junction bases numbered 8, after V lost 5 bases and J lost 5 bases. Here the CDR3 DNA reads TGTGCCAGCAGCCACAGTGGGACAGGGGGAGACGAGCAGTACTTC. Its protein product is CASSHSGTGGDEQYF.

The chain has TRBV6-5 and TRBJ2-3; 9 positions match TRBD1. From germline, CDR1 is MNHEY and CDR2 SVGAGI. The CDR3 has 14 amino acids. V shed 8 bases and J 8 bases; nucleotides not matched to a gene: 11. CDR3 coding DNA: TGTGCCAGCGCCACAGGGGGCTCGTTGGGTACGCAGTATTTT. Translation: CASATGGSLGTQYF.

The J gene is TRBJ1-6, the V gene TRBV5-4; no clear D. The CDR3 totals 15 residues. Germline values: CDR1 SGHNT, CDR2 YYREEE (reference sequence). Trimming removed 5 bases from V and 0 bases from J, with 9 bases in between. The CDR3 is CASSFKFSYNSPLHF. The CDR3 DNA reads as TGTGCCAGCAGTTTTAAATTCTCCTATAATTCACCCCTCCACTTT. Filled out from reference TRBV5-4 and TRBJ1-6, the complete variable domain reads ETGVTQSPTHLIKTRGQQVTLRCSSQSGHNTVSWYQQALGQGPQFIFQYYREEENGRGNFPPRFSGLQFPNYSSELNVNALELDDSALYLCASSFKFSYNSPLHFGNGTRLTVT.

V is TRBV5-1 and J is TRBJ2-7; TRBD1 matches at 7 bases. The CDR3 consists of 16 residues. The junction had 12 bases not matched to a gene; V was cut back by 4 bases and J by 2 bases. Per germline, CDR1 SGHRS and CDR2 YFSETQ. The CDR3 spells CASSPTPDRRTYEQYF. CDR3 nucleotide sequence: TGCGCCAGCAGCCCAACCCCGGACAGGAGGACCTACGAGCAGTACTTC.

J is TRBJ1-2 and V is TRBV11-2; TRBD1 might be the D (6 bases). V lost 4 bases and J lost 0, with 18 bases in between. Germline V lookup: CDR1 SGHAT, CDR2 FQNNGV. The CDR3 contains 17 residues. Here the CDR3 DNA reads TGTGCCAGCAGCTCTCCGAGGGCAGGGGTGGCTAACTATGGCTACACCTTC. Protein: CASSSPRAGVANYGYTF. Full variable domain (missing parts from reference TRBV11-2 and TRBJ1-2): EAGVAQSPRYKIIEKRQSVAFWCNPISGHATLYWYQQILGQGPKLLIQFQNNGVVDDSQLPKDRFSAERLKGVDSTLKIQPAKLEDSAVYLCASSSPRAGVANYGYTFGSGTRLTVV.

The chain couples TRBV4-1 to TRBJ1-3, with 7 bases identical to TRBD1. Unmatched junction bases numbered 6, after V lost 1 base and J lost 0 bases. From germline, CDR1 is MGHRA and CDR2 YSYEKL. There are 17 residues in the CDR3. The CDR3 DNA sequence: TGCGCCAGCAGCCAAGGTAGACAGGGCCCCTCTGGAAACACCATATATTTT. Its translation: CASSQGRQGPSGNTIYF.

A remark on this clone: The same CDR3 can be traced to other DNA sequences in this sample. V and J are TRBV28 and TRBJ1-2; 7 nucleotides agree with TRBD1. The V segment lost 6 bases and the J segment 2 bases; nucleotides outside the gene matches: 9. Germline values: CDR1 MDHEN, CDR2 SYDVKM. The CDR3 sequence is 15 residues long. This chain's CDR3 is CASSLRTGTNYGYTF. The DNA for the CDR3 is TGTGCCAGCAGCCTCCGGACAGGAACAAACTATGGCTACACCTTC.

This clone came up once. The chain recombines TRBV6-2 or TRBV6-3 with TRBJ2-7; 7 positions match TRBD2. The CDR3 consists of 12 residues. The junction had 5 bases not matched to a gene; V was cut back by 5 bases and J by 7 bases. Per the germline V gene, CDR1 is MNHEY and CDR2 is SVGEGT. The CDR3 spells CASSTGGSEQYF. The CDR3 DNA reads TGTGCCAGCAGTACGGGGGGTAGTGAGCAGTACTTC.

The CDR3 is CAWTRGQLGGLYF. For the CDR3, the DNA is TGTGCCTGGACCAGAGGACAGCTAGGCGGTCTGTACTTC. The V and J genes are TRBV30 and TRBJ2-7; D might be TRBD1 (6 bases). Deletions cut 4 bases from V and 12 bases from J, with 22 bases between. The CDR3 has 13 residues. Germline loops: CDR1 GTSNPN, CDR2 SVGIG (reference sequence).

This clone was seen just once. The genes are TRBV5-1 and TRBJ1-3; D not resolved. CDR1 and CDR2 from the germline V gene are SGHRS and YFSETQ. The length of the CDR3 is 16 residues. Trimming took off 4 bases at V and 2 bases at J, with 16 bases between the two ends. The CDR3 nucleotides read TGCGCCAGCAGCCAACGTCAGGTCTCCGCTGGAAACACCATATATTTT. Its protein is CASSQRQVSAGNTIYF.

V gene TRBV30 combines with J gene TRBJ1-1; perhaps TRBD1 as D (5 bases). This CDR3 has 13 amino acids. The V and J ends lost 2 bases and 5 bases respectively, with 12 bases between them. Germline V gene data show CDR1 as GTSNPN and CDR2 as SVGIG (reference sequence). The CDR3: CAWSKGSRTEAFF. In DNA form, the CDR3 reads TGTGCCTGGAGTAAGGGGTCAAGAACTGAAGCTTTCTTT.

This chain joins TRBV6-5 and TRBJ2-3; D is unresolved. This CDR3 has 15 residues. Trimming removed 3 bases from V and 0 bases from J, with 10 bases in between. From germline, CDR1 is MNHEY and CDR2 SVGAGI. This CDR3 is CASSYLRSSTDTQYF. In DNA, the CDR3 is TGTGCCAGCAGTTATCTGCGATCGAGCACAGATACGCAGTATTTT.

To note about this clone: A read error may account for a junction end that differs from germline. V gene TRBV18 combines with J gene TRBJ1-3; TRBD1 agrees at 7 bases. Per the germline V gene, CDR1 is KGHSH and CDR2 is LQKENI. The CDR3 is 17 residues long. The CDR3 DNA reads TGTGCCAGCTCTCCACGAGGACAGGAACCCTCTGGAAACACCATATATTTT. As protein: CASSPRGQEPSGNTIYF.

V usage is TRBV20-1 and J usage is TRBJ1-1; D is ambiguous. Per the germline V gene, CDR1 is DFQATT and CDR2 is SNEGSKA (reference sequence). Trimming removed 5 bases at V and 7 bases at J, with 8 bases between. The CDR3 sequence is 10 residues long. The CDR3 loop is CSAYDNEAFF. The DNA for the CDR3 is TGCAGTGCTTACGACAATGAAGCTTTCTTT.